This entry features one T cell receptor beta chain sequence. The germline CDR1 and CDR2 sequences are SQVTM and ANQGSEA. The CDR3 has 13 residues. Trimming cost V 7 bases and J 0 bases, with 10 bases left between them. The sample is drawn from a study of blood T cell repertoires in COVID-19. Measured with immunoSEQ multiplex PCR; TCRdb has only the in-frame clones, and not every one. The sample yields about 99,000 clones, around nine tenths seen once. The receptor's source is a man aged 50-60 years with COVID-19, enrolled during active disease. Sequenced: peripheral blood. The chain joins TRBV29-1 to TRBJ1-3, with D uncertain. The CDR3 loop reads CSAESHSGNTIYF. The CDR3 nucleotides are TGCAGCGCCGAGTCCCACTCTGGAAACACCATATATTTT.